Listed below are T cell receptor beta chains from one sample, sequenced in a study of T-cell reconstitution after alpha-beta-depleted transplantation in children. A single record per CDR3 protein comes from TCRdb applying MiXCR to the PCR reads. The sample comprises more than 400,000 distinct CDR3 sequences, over 40% of which are singletons, and under 35% rests with the top ten. Sequenced material: PBMCs, taken before TCRalphabeta/CD19-depleted stem cell transplant. The receptors come from a girl aged 2 to 10 with aplastic anemia, due to receive a stem cell transplant. The CDR3 runs from the conserved cysteine through the conserved F or W. Each record gives: J gene, clone size, D gene, V gene, CDR3 DNA, CDR3 protein. D genes are given only for firm matches. Some rows mark clone size as missing; the rest say once, few, many or name a class of expanded clone.

>TRBJ2-3|few|-|TRBV5-5
TGTGCCAGCAGCTGGAGGAGCCATGGACAGAGCACAGATACGCAGTATTTT
CASSWRSHGQSTDTQYF
>TRBJ1-1|few|TRBD1|TRBV29-1
TGCAGCGGAGGGGGCTTGAACACTGAAGCTTTCTTT
CSGGGLNTEAFF
>TRBJ1-5|few|TRBD1|TRBV6-1
TGTGCCAGCAGGCCGACAGGGTTGGTGAATCAGCCCCAGCATTTT
CASRPTGLVNQPQHF
>TRBJ2-3|-|-|TRBV5-6
TGTGCCAGCAGCTGGGGGGGCCCAAGAAGCACAGATACGCAGTATTTT
CASSWGGPRSTDTQYF
>TRBJ2-7|-|-|TRBV20-1
TGCAGTGCGTACCCCGGGACCGTCTCCTACGAGCAGTACTTC
CSAYPGTVSYEQYF
>TRBJ2-1|few|-|TRBV18
TGTGCCAGCTCACCACCCAGCGGTATAGCCTACAATGAGCAGTTCTTC
CASSPPSGIAYNEQFF
>TRBJ1-2|-|TRBD1|TRBV18
TGTGCCAGCTCACCACTTGGTATCGGTGTCGACAGGGAGAATGGCTACACCTTC
CASSPLGIGVDRENGYTF
>TRBJ2-1|-|TRBD2|TRBV20-1
TGCAGTGCTAGAGCCGAGCCTAGCGGGAGTATTGAGCAGTTCTTC
CSARAEPSGSIEQFF
>TRBJ1-2|many|-|TRBV20-1
TGCAGTGCTAGAGACTACGACAGGCCCCCAAGAGACTATGGCTACACCTTC
CSARDYDRPPRDYGYTF
>TRBJ1-5|-|-|TRBV19
TGTGCCAGTTCCGAGGCGTATAGCAATCAGCCCCAGCATTTT
CASSEAYSNQPQHF
>TRBJ2-2|few|TRBD1|TRBV6-1
TGTGCCAGCAGACCGGACAGGGGCGGTGGCGGGGAGCTGTTTTTT
CASRPDRGGGGELFF
>TRBJ2-5|-|-|TRBV27
TGTGCCAGCAGTTTTTACGAGGGGACCCAGTACTTC
CASSFYEGTQYF
>TRBJ1-2|many|-|TRBV18
TGTGCCAGCTCACCCGAAAAGGGTGGATGGTATGGCTACACCTTC
CASSPEKGGWYGYTF
>TRBJ2-7|few|TRBD1|TRBV29-1
TGCAGCGTGCTGCGGACAGGGGCTAGGGAGCAGTACTTC
CSVLRTGAREQYF
>TRBJ1-1|-|-|TRBV30
TGTGCCTGGAGTGCTCCTCTCCGGGAGAGAACTGAAGCTTTCTTT
CAWSAPLRERTEAFF
>TRBJ2-4|-|-|TRBV7-2
TGTGCCAGCAGCTCAACACCAGCCAAAAACATTCAGTACTTC
CASSSTPAKNIQYF
>TRBJ2-1|-|TRBD2|TRBV4-1
TGCGCCAGCAGCCTGCGCCTCGGGACTAGCGATTACAATGAGCAGTTCTTC
CASSLRLGTSDYNEQFF
>TRBJ2-1|once|-|TRBV5-1
TGCGCCAGCAGCTTCGGTCAGTCTTACAATGAGCAGTTCTTC
CASSFGQSYNEQFF
>TRBJ2-3|-|-|TRBV27
TGTGCCAGCAGGGAGGGGCTTCCGGGAACGCAGTATTTT
CASREGLPGTQYF
>TRBJ2-3|-|-|TRBV5-1
TGCGCCAGCAGCTTACAGGGAGCGCAGTATTTT
CASSLQGAQYF
>TRBJ1-3|few|-|TRBV5-1
TGCGCCAGCAGCTTGTCTTTACAGGGTACTGGAAACACCATATATTTT
CASSLSLQGTGNTIYF
>TRBJ2-5|few|-|TRBV6-5
TGTGCCAGCAGTTACGGAGCAAGGGAGACCCAGTACTTC
CASSYGARETQYF
>TRBJ2-5|-|-|TRBV5-1
TGCGCCAGCAGCTTGAGACAGGATGAGACCCAGTACTTC
CASSLRQDETQYF
>TRBJ1-1|once|TRBD1|TRBV7-6
TGTGCCAGCAGACCGACAGGGACGGACGAAGCTTTCTTT
CASRPTGTDEAFF
>TRBJ2-3|-|TRBD2|TRBV20-1
TGCAGTGCTCCCGGACTAGCGGGGGGGCTAAATACGCAGTATTTT
CSAPGLAGGLNTQYF
>TRBJ2-6|few|TRBD1|TRBV30
TGTGCCTGGGTTAGGGACAGGGTCCGTTCTGGGGCCAACGTCCTGACTTTC
CAWVRDRVRSGANVLTF
>TRBJ2-7|-|TRBD2|TRBV20-1
TGCAGTGCGGGAGGGCTAGCAGAGGAGCAGTACTTC
CSAGGLAEEQYF
>TRBJ1-6|many|TRBD1|TRBV12-3/TRBV12-4
TGTGCCAGCAATCACAGGGGGTTGGATAATTCACCCCTCCACTTT
CASNHRGLDNSPLHF
>TRBJ1-1|few|-|TRBV29-1
TGCAGCGGGGAGGGGGTAAGGGCTGAAGCTTTCTTT
CSGEGVRAEAFF
>TRBJ2-3|-|-|TRBV20-1
TGCAGTGCTAGAGTAAAAAGCACAGATACGCAGTATTTT
CSARVKSTDTQYF
>TRBJ1-2|-|TRBD1|TRBV5-1
TGCGCCAGCAGCTCTGAGACAGGGTTCTATGGCCACACCTTC
CASSSETGFYGHTF
>TRBJ1-1|few|-|TRBV4-3
TGCGCCAGCAGCCAAGAGGCAGGGTCCACTGAAGCTTTCTTT
CASSQEAGSTEAFF
>TRBJ1-4|-|-|TRBV10-3
TGTGCCATCAGTGAGGACCTTAATGAAAAACTGCTTTTT
CAISEDLNEKLLF